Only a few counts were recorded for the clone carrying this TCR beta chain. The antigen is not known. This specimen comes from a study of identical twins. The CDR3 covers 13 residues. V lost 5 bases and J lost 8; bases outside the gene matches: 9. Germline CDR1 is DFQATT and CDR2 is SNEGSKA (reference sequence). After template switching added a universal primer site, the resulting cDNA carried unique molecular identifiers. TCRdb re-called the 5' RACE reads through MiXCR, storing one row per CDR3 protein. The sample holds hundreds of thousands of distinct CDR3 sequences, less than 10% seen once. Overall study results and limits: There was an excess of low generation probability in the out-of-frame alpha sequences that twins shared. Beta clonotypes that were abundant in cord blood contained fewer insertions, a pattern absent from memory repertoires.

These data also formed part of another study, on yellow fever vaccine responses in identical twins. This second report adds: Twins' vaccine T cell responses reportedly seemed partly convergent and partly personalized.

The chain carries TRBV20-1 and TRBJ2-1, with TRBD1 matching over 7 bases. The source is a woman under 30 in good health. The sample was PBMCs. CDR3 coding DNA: TGCAGTGCTTCCTTCGACAGGGCCTATGAGCAGTTCTTC. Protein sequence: CSASFDRAYEQFF.